A selection of T cell receptor beta chains follows, all from one sample in a study of glioma-infiltrating T cells. MiXCR, applied by TCRdb to the multiplex PCR reads, yields one record per CDR3 protein. The table records more than 350,000 distinct CDR3 sequences, 41% of them present only once. The specimen was glioma tissue, nonneoplastic brain tissue, or PBMCs (not recorded which). These receptors originate from a human donor with low-grade glioma or glioblastoma, undergoing nonglioma brain surgery, or in good health (not recorded which). The CDR3 runs from the conserved cysteine through the conserved F or W. D genes are given only for firm matches. Clone sizes are given selectively: once, few, many, or a class where the clone is expanded.

V gene,clone size,D gene,J gene,CDR3 DNA,CDR3 protein
TRBV28,many,NA,TRBJ2-1,TGTGCCAGCACCACCTCACAGGTAACCTACAATGAGCAGTTCTTC,CASTTSQVTYNEQFF
TRBV7-2,many,TRBD2,TRBJ2-5,TGTGCCAGCAGCTTTCAAGCGGGAGAGGGAGAGACCCAGTACTTC,CASSFQAGEGETQYF
TRBV28,many,TRBD2,TRBJ2-5,TGTGCCAGCAGCGTACTAGCGCTCCAAGAGACCCAGTACTTC,CASSVLALQETQYF
TRBV20-1,NA,TRBD2,TRBJ2-1,TGCAGTGCTAGGCTCGGTAGCGGGGCCCCCCTGCTCTTC,CSARLGSGAPLLF
TRBV7-8,NA,TRBD1,TRBJ1-6,TGTGCCAGCAGCTCAGAGCGGGCAGGGGGTTCGCCCCTCCACTTT,CASSSERAGGSPLHF
TRBV6-5,NA,NA,TRBJ1-2,TGTGCCAGCAGTTTCACAGTCCTTGCTAACTATGGCTACACCTTC,CASSFTVLANYGYTF
TRBV15,NA,NA,TRBJ1-4,TGTGCCACCAGCAGAGATTCAGCAGTCCGTAATGAAAAACTGTTTTTT,CATSRDSAVRNEKLFF
TRBV15,NA,NA,TRBJ1-2,TGTGCCACCAGCAGTGGGGGGGGGCGCGCCTATGGCTACACCTTC,CATSSGGGRAYGYTF
TRBV15,NA,TRBD1,TRBJ2-7,TGTGCCACCAGCAGCCGGGACAGGAATTCCTACGAGCGGTACTTC,CATSSRDRNSYERYF
TRBV7-7,few,TRBD1,TRBJ2-3,TGTGCTAGCAGCTCGACAGGGCGGACAGATACGCAGTATTTT,CASSSTGRTDTQYF